The subject of this entry is one T cell receptor beta chain. The data are from a study of blood T cell repertoires in COVID-19. The wider study: Italy, Spain and the United States were the sources of the convalescent and acute COVID-19 samples. The cDNA or gDNA used as material had been derived from T cells, B-cell-depleted T cells, or PBMCs.

Source study methods: Reference gene primer amplification in the assay estimated nucleated cell counts. Clones were sequenced by immunoSEQ multiplex PCR, and TCRdb holds only the in-frame ones, with some missing. V and J calls and clone size are those listed in that table; D and trimming were worked out from the DNA. The sample lists approximately 110,000 clones, approximately 84% occurring once. CDR3 length: 16 residues. In germline, CDR1 is LGHDT, CDR2 YNNKEL (reference sequence). Trimming removed 2 bases from V and 6 bases from J, with 17 bases in between. The chain joins TRBV3-1 (or the pseudogene TRBV3-2) to TRBJ1-3; a weak D match, TRBD1 (5 bases). The receptor was isolated from a human donor in a cohort sampled during active COVID-19. The sample consisted of peripheral blood. The CDR3 DNA is TGTGCCAGCAGCCAAAGAGGGACTACGATGTCAAACACCATATATTTT. Protein: CASSQRGTTMSNTIYF.